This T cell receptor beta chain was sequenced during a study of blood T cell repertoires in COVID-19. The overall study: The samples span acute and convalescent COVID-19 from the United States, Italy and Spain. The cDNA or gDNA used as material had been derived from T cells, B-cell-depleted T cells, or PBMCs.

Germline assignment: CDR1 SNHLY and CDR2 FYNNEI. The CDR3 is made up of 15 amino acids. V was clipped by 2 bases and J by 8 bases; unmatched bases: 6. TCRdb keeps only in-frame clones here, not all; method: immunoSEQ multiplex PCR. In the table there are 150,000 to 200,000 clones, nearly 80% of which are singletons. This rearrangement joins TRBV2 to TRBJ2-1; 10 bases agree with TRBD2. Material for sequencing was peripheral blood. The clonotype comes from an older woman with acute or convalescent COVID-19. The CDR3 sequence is CASSETAGGIYEQFF. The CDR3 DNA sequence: TGTGCCAGCAGTGAAACAGCGGGAGGGATATATGAGCAGTTCTTC.